The T cell receptor beta chain described here comes from a study of cytomegalovirus exposure and HLA in healthy donors. Whole-study findings and limits: Presence/absence analyses treated sequencing depth as roughly uniform across donors. Most of the CMV-associated TCR beta chains (in a later analysis) appeared to be HLA-restricted. Another analysis was done later, and it associated approximately 18,000 TCR beta sequences with HLA alleles at 0.05 false discovery rate.

Healthy bone marrow donors supplied every sample. As to this clone: Its antigen is currently unknown.

The PCR made use of 60 Vbeta and 13 Jbeta primers. Here immunoSEQ multiplex PCR was the method, and the copy in TCRdb shows in-frame clones only, minus some. The table records 200,000 to 300,000 clones, approximately 84% of them present only once. The CDR3 is 12 residues long. Germline values: CDR1 MNHNY, CDR2 SVGAGI (reference sequence). Trimming cost V 5 bases and J 5 bases, with 9 bases left between them. The rearrangement uses TRBV6-6 and TRBJ1-1, with D hard to call. Sequenced material: PBMCs. This clonotype originated in a woman between 40 and 55 years old in good health and CMV-seropositive. The CDR3 sequence is CASSQGRTEAFF. The CDR3 DNA is TGTGCCAGCAGTCAAGGGAGGACTGAAGCTTTCTTT.